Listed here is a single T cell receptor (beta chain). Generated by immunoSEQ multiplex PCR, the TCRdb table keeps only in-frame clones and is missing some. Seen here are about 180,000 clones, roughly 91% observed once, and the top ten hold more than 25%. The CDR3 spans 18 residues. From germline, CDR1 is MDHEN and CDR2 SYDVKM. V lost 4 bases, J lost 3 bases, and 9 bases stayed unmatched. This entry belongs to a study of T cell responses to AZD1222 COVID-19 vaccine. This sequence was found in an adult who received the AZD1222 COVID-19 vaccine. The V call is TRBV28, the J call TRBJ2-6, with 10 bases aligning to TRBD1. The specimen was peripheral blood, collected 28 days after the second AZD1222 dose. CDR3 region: CASSSRGDRGYGANVLTF. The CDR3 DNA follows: TGTGCCAGCAGTTCCAGGGGGGACAGGGGATATGGGGCCAACGTCCTGACTTTC.